These 23 T cell receptor beta chains were all obtained from the same sample, sequenced in a study of metastatic and nonmetastatic thyroid tumors. There were no patients who had received any treatment before thyroid surgery. TCRdb reanalyzed the PCR reads via MiXCR. This sample has about 93,000 clones, with roughly 13% found just once. The sample comprised blood. The receptors here all came from a female donor with papillary thyroid cancer or a benign thyroid nodule (not recorded which). Some clones in this sample may be carry-over from other donors' samples.

This clone was counted ten times or more. In nucleotides, the CDR3 is TGTGCCAGCAGTGGGGCAGGCCTACTGTACGAGCAGTACTTC. It translates to CASSGAGLLYEQYF. The chain combines TRBV6-2 or TRBV6-3 with TRBJ2-7; weak D call: TRBD1 (5 bases). Looked up from germline, CDR1 is MNHEY and CDR2 is SVGEGT. The CDR3 is made up of 14 amino acids. Trimming left V 5 bases short and J 4 bases short, with 15 bases between.

There are many counts of this clone. The rearrangement joins TRBV28 to TRBJ2-7, with D unclear. Germline V gene data show CDR1 as MDHEN and CDR2 as SYDVKM. The ends were cut back, 3 bases at V and 9 bases at J, with 9 bases in the middle. The CDR3 has 11 residues. CDR3 nucleotides: TGTGCCAGCAGTTTCGAGGCGGCGCAGTACTTC. Translating it yields CASSFEAAQYF.

In this sample, this clone turned up many times. CDR3 DNA: TGTGCCAGTAGTAGGGGGGAGTCCTATGGCTACACCTTC. Residues: CASSRGESYGYTF. The rearrangement uses TRBV19 and TRBJ1-2; tentative D call: TRBD1 (5 bases). The germline V gene encodes CDR1 LNHDA and CDR2 SQIVND (reference sequence). V lost 4 bases, J lost 4 bases, and 10 bases lay in between. The CDR3 is made up of 13 amino acids.

In its sample, this clone was seen many times. This sample also contains other DNA sequences that code for the same CDR3. The gene calls are TRBV6-5 and TRBJ2-3, with TRBD2 matching 7 bases. Trimming took 2 bases from V and 1 from J; bases not matched to a gene: 6. The germline gives CDR1 MNHEY, CDR2 SVGAGI. This CDR3 contains 16 residues. The CDR3 nucleotides read TGTGCCAGCAGTTACGCATTTGCGGGGGGCACAGATACGCAGTATTTT. This codes for CASSYAFAGGTDTQYF.

Remarks on this clone: The junction departs from germline at one end; a sequencing error may be responsible. The chain couples TRBV27 to TRBJ1-2; D not certain. Germline values: CDR1 MNHEY, CDR2 SMNVEV (reference sequence). The CDR3 runs 14 residues. The CDR3 loop reads CASSFDMAGYVYTF. The CDR3 DNA follows: TGTGCCAGCAGTTTCGACATGGCTGGCTATGTCTACACCTTC.

There are many counts of this clone. This rearrangement joins TRBV5-5 to TRBJ1-5; 8 nucleotides line up with TRBD1. Trimming cost V 4 bases and J 5 bases; bases outside gene matches: 8. Germline V gene sequence: CDR1 SGHKS, CDR2 YYEKEE (reference sequence). This CDR3 has 15 amino acids. The CDR3 DNA is TGTGCCAGCAGCAAGACAGGGGAGGAGGATCAGCCCCAGCATTTT. Protein product: CASSKTGEEDQPQHF.

This clone was observed at least ten times. This rearrangement joins TRBV15 to TRBJ1-5; D not resolved. CDR3 size: 15 residues. Deletions cut 5 bases from V and 5 bases from J, with 16 bases between. CDR1 and CDR2 (germline): LNHNV, YYDKDF (reference sequence). In DNA, the CDR3 is TGTGCCACCAGCCGCGTTGTAGGTTCGGATCAGCCCCAGCATTTT. Amino acid sequence: CATSRVVGSDQPQHF.

This clone was picked up many times. The CDR3 is CATWDNNQPQHF. CDR3 DNA sequence: TGTGCCACCTGGGACAACAATCAGCCCCAGCATTTT. The chain is built from TRBV19 and TRBJ1-5; possibly TRBD1 for D (6 bases). This CDR3 is built from 12 residues. Trimming shortened V by 10 bases and J by 3 bases, and 10 bases separated the two germline ends. Germline V gene data show CDR1 as LNHDA and CDR2 as SQIVND (reference sequence).

This clone was seen ten or more times. J is TRBJ1-5 and V is TRBV19; 10 bases fit TRBD1. The V gene end was trimmed by 5 bases and the J gene end by 0 bases; junction bases not matched to a gene: 7. The CDR3 loop spans 17 amino acids. Germline CDR1 LNHDA, CDR2 SQIVND (reference sequence). CDR3 nucleotide sequence: TGTGCCAGTAGTCCTCGGACAGGGGGATATAGCAATCAGCCCCAGCATTTT. Its protein product is CASSPRTGGYSNQPQHF.

This clone was recorded many times. The J gene is TRBJ1-1, the V gene TRBV5-4; D may be TRBD1 (6 bases). Germline CDR1 reads SGHNT; CDR2 reads YYREEE (reference sequence). This CDR3 comprises 12 residues. Trimming cost V 7 bases and J 1 base, with 8 bases left between them. CDR3 region: CASGTQNTEAFF. The CDR3 DNA reads TGTGCCAGCGGGACACAGAACACTGAAGCTTTCTTT.

The sample holds many counts of this clone. The chain has TRBV12-3 or TRBV12-4 and TRBJ2-2; 8 bases fit TRBD1. The CDR3 contains 14 residues. The junction had 6 bases not matched to a gene; V was cut back by 8 bases and J by 4 bases. CDR3 residues: CASQGARGTGELFF. In nucleotides, the CDR3 is TGTGCCAGCCAGGGGGCGCGGGGCACCGGGGAGCTGTTTTTT.

This chain links TRBV9 with TRBJ1-5, with no clear D. The CDR3 totals 15 residues. Germline values: CDR1 SGDLS, CDR2 YYNGEE. Trimming stripped 0 bases from V and 5 bases from J, with 12 bases between. The CDR3 DNA reads as TGTGCCAGCAGCGTAGGTTGGCAGGTATATCAGCCCCAGCATTTT. Its translation: CASSVGWQVYQPQHF.

There are many counts of this clone. The chain combines TRBV28 with TRBJ2-7, with 10 bases identical to TRBD1. This CDR3 contains 17 residues. The V gene's germline CDR1 is MDHEN and CDR2 SYDVKM. V lost 1 base, J lost 3 bases, and 9 bases stayed unmatched. CDR3 sequence reads: CASSLSVWDRGGYEQYF. The CDR3 DNA reads as TGTGCCAGCAGTTTATCGGTTTGGGACAGGGGTGGCTACGAGCAGTACTTC.

This clone was counted many times. This chain links TRBV9 with TRBJ1-2; 7 bases agree with TRBD1. CDR1 SGDLS and CDR2 YYNGEE come from the germline V gene. Trimming removed 1 base from V and 2 bases from J; junction bases left unmatched: 2. This CDR3 region has 14 residues. The CDR3 DNA follows: TGTGCCAGCAGCGTAACAGGGGCCAACTATGGCTACACCTTC. As protein: CASSVTGANYGYTF. The complete variable domain, with remaining parts taken from reference TRBV9 and TRBJ1-2, reads DSGVTQTPKHLITATGQRVTLRCSPRSGDLSVYWYQQSLDQGLQFLIQYYNGEERAKGNILERFSAQQFPDLHSELNLSSLELGDSALYFCASSVTGANYGYTFGSGTRLTVV.

This clone was detected many times. The rearrangement links TRBV20-1 to TRBJ2-5; TRBD1 matches 7 bases. The germline V gene encodes CDR1 DFQATT and CDR2 SNEGSKA (reference sequence). This CDR3 has 16 amino acids. V trimming: 0 bases; J trimming: 5 bases; junction bases outside the gene matches: 12. This CDR3 reads CSARDFQGVGWETQYF. The DNA of the CDR3 is TGCAGTGCTAGAGATTTTCAGGGGGTCGGGTGGGAGACCCAGTACTTC.

This clone was observed at least ten times. The J gene is TRBJ1-5, the V gene TRBV10-3, with 7 bases fitting TRBD1. V was clipped by 8 bases and J by 4 bases; unmatched bases: 5. Germline V lookup: CDR1 ENHRY, CDR2 SYGVKD. The CDR3 spans 13 residues. The CDR3 sequence: CAIRGDRNQPQHF. CDR3 DNA: TGTGCCATCCGAGGGGACAGAAATCAGCCCCAGCATTTT.

This clone was recorded many times. The chain joins TRBV29-1 to TRBJ1-2, with 8 positions matching TRBD1. The CDR3 length is 12 residues. Germline CDR1 reads SQVTM; CDR2 reads ANQGSEA. V dropped 1 base and J dropped 10; count of bases not matched to a gene: 5. CDR3 coding DNA: TGCAGCGTTGAAGGGCCAGGGGGCTCCTACACCTTC. This translates into CSVEGPGGSYTF.

Details on this clone: In the same sample, other DNA sequences code for this CDR3. The V call is TRBV19, the J call TRBJ1-2, with 7 bases lining up with TRBD1. J gave up 7 bases and V 7 bases, and 12 bases lay outside the gene matches. The germline gives CDR1 LNHDA, CDR2 SQIVND (reference sequence). The CDR3 totals 14 residues. This CDR3 reads CASTTRDRVTGYTF. The CDR3 DNA sequence: TGTGCCAGTACCACCCGTGACAGGGTGACTGGCTACACCTTC.

This clone was detected ten times or more. This chain links TRBV9 with TRBJ1-6; 9 positions match TRBD1. CDR1 is SGDLS and CDR2 is YYNGEE in the germline V gene. The CDR3 contains 14 residues. J lost 7 bases, V lost 3 bases, and 2 bases had no gene match. The CDR3 bases are TGTGCCAGCAGCGAGGACAGGGGAAATTCACCCCTCCACTTT. Amino acids: CASSEDRGNSPLHF.

This clone has ten or more counts. This chain links TRBV7-2 with TRBJ2-2; D gene uncertain. The CDR3 consists of 16 residues. CDR1 is SGHTA, CDR2 FQGNSA, per germline. V was shortened by 2 bases and J by 6 bases, with 16 bases between the two germline ends. This CDR3 reads CASSLNWGRSAGELFF. CDR3 sequence (DNA): TGTGCCAGCAGCTTAAACTGGGGAAGAAGCGCCGGGGAGCTGTTTTTT.

This clone was recorded many times. V is TRBV29-1 and J is TRBJ2-5, with 9 bases matching TRBD2. The germline gives CDR1 SQVTM, CDR2 ANQGSEA. This CDR3 spans 14 amino acids. V lost 4 bases and J lost 5; bases outside the gene matches: 8. This CDR3 reads CSVGASGILETQYF. In DNA form, the CDR3 reads TGCAGCGTTGGGGCTAGCGGGATCCTCGAGACCCAGTACTTC.

This clone was seen ten or more times. This sequence joins TRBV7-9 and TRBJ1-6; D perhaps matches TRBD1 (5 bases). Germline V lookup: CDR1 SEHNR, CDR2 FQNEAQ (reference sequence). The CDR3 runs to 12 residues. V was pared by 2 bases and J by 12 bases, with 8 bases between. The CDR3 spells CASSLQGQPLHF. The CDR3 DNA is TGTGCCAGCAGCTTACAGGGCCAACCCCTCCACTTT.

This clone was seen only once. V is TRBV11-2 and J is TRBJ1-3; D may be TRBD1 (5 bases). This CDR3 spans 19 amino acids. Per germline, CDR1 SGHAT and CDR2 FQNNGV. V lost 1 base and J 0 bases, leaving 19 bases between the germline ends. The CDR3 region is CASSLGEEGCPLSGNTIYF. The CDR3 DNA reads as TGTGCCAGCAGCTTAGGGGAAGAGGGGTGTCCTCTCTCTGGAAACACCATATATTTT. The entire variable domain, with the rest obtained from reference TRBV11-2 and TRBJ1-3, is as follows: EAGVAQSPRYKIIEKRQSVAFWCNPISGHATLYWYQQILGQGPKLLIQFQNNGVVDDSQLPKDRFSAERLKGVDSTLKIQPAKLEDSAVYLCASSLGEEGCPLSGNTIYFGEGSWLTVV.